This T cell receptor beta chain was found in a study of T cell responses to AZD1222 COVID-19 vaccine. Study-wide background: Pooling of second doses given at about 4 or about 12 weeks was done.

With regard to this clone: As yet, its antigen is unknown.

The assay was immunoSEQ multiplex PCR, and TCRdb's table has in-frame clones only and misses some. The repertoire has 100,000 or so clones, around 87% of them found once; the top ten carry approximately 5%. Study-wide results and limits: Clonal diversity was possibly underestimated, and white British individuals and females predominated among donors.

This CDR3 is 14 amino acids long. Germline values: CDR1 SEHNR, CDR2 FQNEAQ (reference sequence). V lost 3 bases, J lost 5 bases, and 4 bases stayed unmatched. The sample here was peripheral blood, taken on day 0 of AZD1222 vaccination. The chain carries TRBV7-9 and TRBJ1-5; 7 nucleotides match TRBD1. The TCR was taken from an adult in good health. For the CDR3, the DNA is TGTGCCAGCAGCTTCCGGGACAGCTATCAGCCCCAGCATTTT. It is translated as CASSFRDSYQPQHF.